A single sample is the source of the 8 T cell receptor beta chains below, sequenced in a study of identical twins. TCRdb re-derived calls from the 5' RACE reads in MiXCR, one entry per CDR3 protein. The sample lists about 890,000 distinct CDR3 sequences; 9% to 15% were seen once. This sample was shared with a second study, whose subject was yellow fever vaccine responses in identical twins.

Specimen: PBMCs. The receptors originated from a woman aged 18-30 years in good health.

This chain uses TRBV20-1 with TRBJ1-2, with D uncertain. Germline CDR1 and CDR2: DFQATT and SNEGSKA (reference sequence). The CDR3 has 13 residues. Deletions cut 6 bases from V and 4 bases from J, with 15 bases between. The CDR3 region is CSAADGTSYGYTF. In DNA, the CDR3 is TGCAGTGCGGCGGACGGAACTTCCTATGGCTACACCTTC.

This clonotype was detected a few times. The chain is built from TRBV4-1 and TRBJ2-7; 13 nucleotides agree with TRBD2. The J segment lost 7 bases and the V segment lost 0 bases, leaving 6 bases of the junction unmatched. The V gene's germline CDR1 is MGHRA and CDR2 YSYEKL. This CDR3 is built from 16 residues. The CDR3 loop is CASSQEGLAGFGEQYF. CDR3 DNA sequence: TGCGCCAGCAGCCAAGAGGGACTAGCGGGATTTGGAGAGCAGTACTTC.

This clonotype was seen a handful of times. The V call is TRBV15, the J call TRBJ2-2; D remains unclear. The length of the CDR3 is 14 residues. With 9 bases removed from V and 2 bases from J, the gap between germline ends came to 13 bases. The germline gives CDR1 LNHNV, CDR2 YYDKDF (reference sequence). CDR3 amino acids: CATRLGYNTGELFF. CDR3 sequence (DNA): TGTGCCACGAGGTTAGGATATAACACCGGGGAGCTGTTTTTT.

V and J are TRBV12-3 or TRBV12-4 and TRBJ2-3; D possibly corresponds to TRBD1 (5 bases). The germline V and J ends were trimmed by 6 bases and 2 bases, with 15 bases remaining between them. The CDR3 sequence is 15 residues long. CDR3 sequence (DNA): TGTGCCAGCAGGGGCCAGGGTATAGTCACAGATACGCAGTATTTT. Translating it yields CASRGQGIVTDTQYF.

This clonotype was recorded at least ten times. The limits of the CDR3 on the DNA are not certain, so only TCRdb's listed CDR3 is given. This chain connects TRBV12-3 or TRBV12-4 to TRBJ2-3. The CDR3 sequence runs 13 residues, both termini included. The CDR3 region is CASSLVMGDTQYF.

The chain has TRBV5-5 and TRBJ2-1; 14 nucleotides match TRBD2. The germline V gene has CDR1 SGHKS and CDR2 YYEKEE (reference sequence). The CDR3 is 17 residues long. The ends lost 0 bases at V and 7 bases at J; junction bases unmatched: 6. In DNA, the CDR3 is TGTGCCAGCAGCTTGGAGGGACTAGCGGGGGATAGGAATGAGCAGTTCTTC. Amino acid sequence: CASSLEGLAGDRNEQFF.

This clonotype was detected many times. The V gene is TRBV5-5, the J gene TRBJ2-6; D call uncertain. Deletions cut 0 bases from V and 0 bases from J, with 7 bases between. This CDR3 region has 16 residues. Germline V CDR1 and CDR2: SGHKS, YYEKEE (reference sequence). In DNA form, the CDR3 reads TGTGCCAGCAGCTTGGGACCGATCTCTGGGGCCAACGTCCTGACTTTC. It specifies CASSLGPISGANVLTF.

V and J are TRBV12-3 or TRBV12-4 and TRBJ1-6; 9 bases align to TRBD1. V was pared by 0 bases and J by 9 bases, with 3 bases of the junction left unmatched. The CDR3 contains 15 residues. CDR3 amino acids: CASSLAGTGISPLHF. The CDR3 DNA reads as TGTGCCAGCAGTTTAGCGGGGACAGGGATTTCACCCCTCCACTTT.